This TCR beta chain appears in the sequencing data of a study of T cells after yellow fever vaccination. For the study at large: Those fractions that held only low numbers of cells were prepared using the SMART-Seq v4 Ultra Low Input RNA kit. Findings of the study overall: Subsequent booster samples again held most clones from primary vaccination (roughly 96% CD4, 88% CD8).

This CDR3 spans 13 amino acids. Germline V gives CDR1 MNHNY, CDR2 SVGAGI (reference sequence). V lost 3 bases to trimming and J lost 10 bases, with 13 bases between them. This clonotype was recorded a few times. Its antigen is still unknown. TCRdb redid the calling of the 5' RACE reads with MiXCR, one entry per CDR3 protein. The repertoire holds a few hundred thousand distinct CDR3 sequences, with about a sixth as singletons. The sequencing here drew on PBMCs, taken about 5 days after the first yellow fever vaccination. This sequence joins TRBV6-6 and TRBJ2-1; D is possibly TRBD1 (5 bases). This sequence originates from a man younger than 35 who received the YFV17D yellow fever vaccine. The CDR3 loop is CASSYVGAGEQFF. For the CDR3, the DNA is TGTGCCAGCAGTTATGTTGGGGCCGGGGAGCAGTTCTTC.